Following are 30 T cell receptor beta chains from one sample sequenced in a study of shared clonotypes between healthy human individuals. TCRdb keeps only in-frame clones here, not all; method: immunoSEQ multiplex PCR. Of some 2,500,000 clones detected, 85% to 95% appear once; the ten largest clones hold approximately 0.39%. Sequenced: naive CD4+ T cells from PBMCs. Subset specified: CD45RA+ positively selected. The receptors shown here come from a man aged 18 to 29 in good health. Some clones in this sample may be carry-over from other donors' samples.

This sequence joins TRBV10-1 and TRBJ2-2; 10 nucleotides agree with TRBD2. This CDR3 has 15 amino acids. V dropped 3 bases and J dropped 6; count of bases not matched to a gene: 4. Germline assignment: CDR1 WNHNN and CDR2 SYGVQD (reference sequence). This CDR3 is CASSDQREGAGELFF. The CDR3 DNA sequence: TGCGCCAGCAGTGACCAGCGGGAGGGGGCCGGGGAGCTGTTTTTT.

The CDR3 sequence: CASSLIAGGNEQFF. Written as DNA, the CDR3 is TGTGCCAGCAGCTTAATAGCGGGAGGCAATGAGCAGTTCTTC. The chain combines TRBV7-2 with TRBJ2-1; 10 nucleotides match TRBD2. Losses at the gene ends were 2 bases for V and 6 bases for J; bases not matched to a gene: 1. The germline V gene encodes CDR1 SGHTA and CDR2 FQGNSA. The length of the CDR3 is 14 residues.

CDR3 protein: CATQRTDNTEAFF. CDR3 nucleotide sequence: TGTGCCACGCAAAGGACGGATAACACTGAAGCTTTCTTT. The chain joins TRBV28 to TRBJ1-1; D is undetermined. V lost 10 bases to trimming and J lost 2 bases, with 14 bases between them. The germline gives CDR1 MDHEN, CDR2 SYDVKM. The CDR3 is 13 residues long.

This clone was seen a handful of times. Other DNA sequences of this sample code for an identical CDR3. This chain links TRBV19 with TRBJ2-7; D may be TRBD1 or TRBD2 (5 bases each). This CDR3 is built from 14 residues. With 3 bases removed from V and 2 bases from J, the gap between germline ends came to 11 bases. CDR1 and CDR2 from the germline V gene are LNHDA and SQIVND (reference sequence). CDR3 nucleotides: TGTGCCAGTAGTATCCGGGACGGTCCCTACGAGCAGTACTTC. Encoded protein: CASSIRDGPYEQYF.

CDR3 nucleotide sequence: TGTGCCAGCGCTGGGGGGGGACAGGGGAACTATGGCTACACCTTC. Amino acid sequence: CASAGGGQGNYGYTF. The chain is built from TRBV28 and TRBJ1-2; 10 nucleotides align to TRBD1. The germline V gene encodes CDR1 MDHEN and CDR2 SYDVKM. The CDR3 is made up of 15 amino acids. Unmatched junction bases numbered 8, after V lost 8 bases and J lost 2 bases.

The rearrangement uses TRBV6-1 and TRBJ1-4; no reliable D call. This CDR3 comprises 15 residues. V shed 5 bases and J shed 7 bases, with 17 bases lying between them. The germline gives CDR1 MNHNS, CDR2 SASEGT. Here the CDR3 reads CASSPIEGSIEKLFF. CDR3 DNA: TGTGCCAGCAGTCCAATCGAGGGAAGTATTGAAAAACTGTTTTTT.

The chain is built from TRBV9 and TRBJ1-3, with unresolved D. Deletions cut 0 bases from V and 4 bases from J, with 5 bases between. CDR1 is SGDLS and CDR2 is YYNGEE in the germline V gene. The CDR3 has 13 amino acids. The CDR3 spells CASSVEDGNTIYF. Written as DNA, the CDR3 is TGTGCCAGCAGCGTAGAGGACGGAAACACCATATATTTT.

The chain is built from TRBV4-3 and TRBJ2-5; TRBD1 might be the D (5 bases). The assigned J gene may be wrong: the sequence end matches TRBJ2-7 better. The CDR3 is 15 residues long. CDR1 and CDR2 from the germline V gene are LGHNA and YSLEER. This CDR3 is CASSQDLSGHYEQYF. CDR3 in DNA: TGCGCCAGCAGCCAAGATCTCTCCGGACACTACGAGCAGTACTTC.

This rearrangement joins TRBV28 to TRBJ1-5; a weak D match, TRBD1 (6 bases). V was cut by 3 bases and J by 0 bases, with 21 bases left in between. Germline assignment: CDR1 MDHEN and CDR2 SYDVKM. The CDR3 consists of 19 residues. CDR3 sequence: CASSFRTPGGRDSNQPQHF. CDR3 nucleotides: TGTGCCAGCAGTTTTCGGACTCCGGGGGGGCGCGATAGCAATCAGCCCCAGCATTTT.

This chain links TRBV4-2 with TRBJ1-2, with a tentative D call TRBD1 (5 bases). The CDR3 covers 17 residues. V gave up 1 base and J gave up 7 bases, with 22 bases separating them. Germline loops: CDR1 LGHNA, CDR2 YNFKEQ. CDR3 loop: CASSQGAGDSTRIGYTF. The CDR3 DNA is TGTGCCAGCAGCCAAGGAGCCGGGGACTCCACAAGGATTGGCTACACCTTC.

The gene calls are TRBV13 and TRBJ2-7; D is possibly TRBD2 (7 bases). V was cut by 3 bases and J by 2 bases, with 17 bases left in between. There are 16 residues in the CDR3. Germline V gives CDR1 PRHDT, CDR2 FYEKMQ (reference sequence). The CDR3 DNA follows: TGTGCCAGCAGCTTGGGGGCCTATCGGGGGGCCTACGAGCAGTACTTC. Protein sequence: CASSLGAYRGAYEQYF.

The rearrangement uses TRBV28 and TRBJ1-1, with 9 bases fitting TRBD1. Germline V gene sequence: CDR1 MDHEN, CDR2 SYDVKM. This CDR3 comprises 15 residues. V dropped 6 bases and J dropped 6; count of bases not matched to a gene: 11. The CDR3: CASSNRDRVFAEAFF. The CDR3 nucleotides read TGTGCCAGCAGCAACCGGGACAGGGTTTTCGCTGAAGCTTTCTTT.

This chain joins TRBV28 and TRBJ1-2, with 9 bases that match TRBD1. Germline V gene sequence: CDR1 MDHEN, CDR2 SYDVKM. V was pared by 6 bases and J by 8 bases, with 7 bases of the junction left unmatched. The CDR3 contains 13 residues. CDR3 nucleotide sequence: TGTGCCAGCAGGCAACAGGGGGCGGGCGGCTACACCTTC. The encoded protein is CASRQQGAGGYTF.

This chain uses TRBV28 with TRBJ2-1; 7 bases align to TRBD2. Germline lookup yields CDR1 MDHEN and CDR2 SYDVKM. After removal of 1 base from V and 0 bases from J, the junction contained 3 bases not matched to a gene. The CDR3 length is 16 residues. The CDR3 protein is CASSLYPGGSYNEQFF. The CDR3 nucleotides read TGTGCCAGCAGTTTATACCCGGGGGGCTCCTACAATGAGCAGTTCTTC.

This clone has a single count. The V call is TRBV11-3, the J call TRBJ1-2, with unresolved D. The germline V gene encodes CDR1 SGHNT and CDR2 YENEEA. Trimming removed 1 base at V and 0 bases at J, with 18 bases between. The CDR3 totals 18 residues. CDR3 protein: CASSLVDGVAPSNYGYTF. Here the CDR3 DNA reads TGTGCCAGCAGCTTAGTCGACGGTGTGGCACCTTCTAACTATGGCTACACCTTC.

The CDR3 loop reads CASTLGGVDSPLHF. The DNA for the CDR3 is TGTGCCAGCACCTTGGGAGGGGTTGATTCACCCCTCCACTTT. This chain joins TRBV6-1 and TRBJ1-6; TRBD1 is a possible D gene (5 bases). The CDR3 is made up of 14 amino acids. Germline CDR1 reads MNHNS; CDR2 reads SASEGT. Trimming pared 7 bases from V and 8 bases from J, leaving 15 bases between.

The CDR3 loop reads CASSFMENTEAFF. In DNA form, the CDR3 reads TGTGCCAGCAGTTTTATGGAGAACACTGAAGCTTTCTTT. The rearrangement links TRBV25-1 to TRBJ1-1; D is undetermined. The V gene lost 5 bases and the J gene lost 1 base, with 8 bases spanning the gap. There are 13 residues in the CDR3. CDR1 and CDR2 from the germline V gene are MGHDK and SYGVNS.

J is TRBJ2-5 and V is TRBV5-1; 10 bases are shared with TRBD2. After removal of 3 bases from V and 3 bases from J, the junction contained 2 bases not matched to a gene. The germline CDR1 and CDR2 sequences are SGHRS and YFSETQ. This CDR3 is 14 amino acids long. CDR3 amino acids: CASSSLAGKETQYF. For the CDR3, the DNA is TGCGCCAGCAGCTCACTAGCGGGAAAAGAGACCCAGTACTTC.

The rearrangement uses TRBV18 and TRBJ1-4; 7 bases line up with TRBD1. Germline trimming cut 4 bases from V and 6 bases from J; bases unmatched to any gene: 5. The length of the CDR3 is 14 residues. Germline CDR1 KGHSH, CDR2 LQKENI. The CDR3 bases are TGTGCCAGCTCACTCCGACAGGGCGATGAAAAACTGTTTTTT. Amino acid sequence: CASSLRQGDEKLFF.

This clone was seen a handful of times. The rearrangement joins TRBV28 to TRBJ1-1; no definite D call. In germline, CDR1 is MDHEN, CDR2 SYDVKM. The CDR3 runs to 15 residues. The V end was cut by 6 bases, the J end by 0 bases, with 14 bases between. The CDR3 nucleotides read TGTGCCAGCAGATCCTACGCCGTCATGAACACTGAAGCTTTCTTT. It is translated as CASRSYAVMNTEAFF.

The chain carries TRBV6-5 and TRBJ2-5; either TRBD1 or TRBD2 may fit D (5 bases each). V dropped 5 bases and J dropped 5 bases, with 18 bases sitting between them. The CDR3 covers 15 residues. CDR1 and CDR2 (germline): MNHEY, SVGAGI. The CDR3 sequence: CASSIQTGTGETQYF. The CDR3, as DNA: TGTGCCAGCAGTATTCAGACCGGGACGGGGGAGACCCAGTACTTC.

The V gene is TRBV5-1, the J gene TRBJ2-6; D uncertain. Germline values: CDR1 SGHRS, CDR2 YFSETQ. The CDR3 contains 15 residues. V lost 6 bases and J 2 bases, leaving 12 bases between the germline ends. This CDR3 reads CASTPGVPGANVLTF. Written as DNA, the CDR3 is TGCGCCAGCACCCCTGGGGTCCCTGGGGCCAACGTCCTGACTTTC.

V usage is TRBV11-2 and J usage is TRBJ2-7, with TRBD2 identical over 7 bases. V shed 4 bases, J shed 2 bases, and the junction held 11 bases outside the gene matches. The CDR3 contains 16 residues. The germline CDR1 and CDR2 sequences are SGHAT and FQNNGV. DNA of the CDR3: TGTGCCAGCAGCTACGTTGCGGCCCGGGAGGCCTACGAGCAGTACTTC. Its protein product is CASSYVAAREAYEQYF.

This rearrangement joins TRBV28 to TRBJ1-4; 9 nucleotides line up with TRBD1. V shed 4 bases and J 3 bases; nucleotides not matched to a gene: 6. The CDR3 is 16 residues long. Germline V gives CDR1 MDHEN, CDR2 SYDVKM. CDR3 nucleotides: TGTGCCAGCAGTTGGGACAGGGCAGGGTCTAATGAAAAACTGTTTTTT. It specifies CASSWDRAGSNEKLFF.

The CDR3 region has the DNA TGTGCCAGCAGCACCGGGACTCTTCCCTACGAGCAGTACTTC. Protein sequence: CASSTGTLPYEQYF. J is TRBJ2-7 and V is TRBV28; TRBD2 is a possible D gene (6 bases). The CDR3 length is 14 residues. V lost 6 bases to trimming and J lost 2 bases, with 14 bases between them. Germline-derived CDR1 and CDR2 are MDHEN and SYDVKM. The variable domain in full, with the rest retrieved from reference TRBV28 and TRBJ2-7, is DVKVTQSSRYLVKRTGEKVFLECVQDMDHENMFWYRQDPGLGLRLIYFSYDVKMKEKGDIPEGYSVSREKKERFSLILESASTNQTSMYLCASSTGTLPYEQYFGPGTRLTVT.

This rearrangement joins TRBV5-1 to TRBJ2-3, with 8 bases fitting TRBD1. CDR3 size: 16 residues. The V gene end was trimmed by 2 bases and the J gene end by 2 bases; junction bases not matched to a gene: 7. The germline V gene encodes CDR1 SGHRS and CDR2 YFSETQ. The CDR3 nucleotides are TGCGCCAGCAGCTTCAGACCAGGGGGCCACACAGATACGCAGTATTTT. It yields the protein CASSFRPGGHTDTQYF.

Notes on this clone: The identical CDR3 is also encoded by other nucleotide sequences in the sample. The V and J genes are TRBV6-1 and TRBJ1-5; 7 bases fit TRBD1. The J segment lost 4 bases and the V segment lost 2 bases, leaving 5 bases of the junction unmatched. The CDR3 length is 15 residues. Germline V CDR1 and CDR2: MNHNS, SASEGT. The CDR3 is CASSERDRGNQPQHF. The CDR3, as DNA: TGTGCCAGCAGTGAAAGGGACAGAGGGAATCAGCCCCAGCATTTT.

The chain employs TRBV7-9 and TRBJ2-7; D might be TRBD1 or TRBD2, each matching 5 bases. V was cut by 8 bases and J by 5 bases, with 10 bases left in between. Germline V gives CDR1 SEHNR, CDR2 FQNEAQ (reference sequence). This CDR3 is built from 11 residues. The CDR3 bases are TGTGCCAGCGGGGACCATGACGAGCAGTACTTC. This translates into CASGDHDEQYF.

This chain links TRBV7-3 with TRBJ2-1; 11 bases fit TRBD2. The CDR3 is 17 residues long. From germline, CDR1 is SGHTA and CDR2 FQGTGA. V shed 2 bases, J shed 6 bases, and the junction held 9 bases outside the gene matches. The CDR3 region is CASSLLPTSGIFNEQFF. DNA for the CDR3: TGTGCCAGCAGCTTATTACCGACTAGCGGGATCTTCAATGAGCAGTTCTTC.

CDR3 nucleotides: TGCGCCAGCAGTCAGAGCGCTCAGCCCCAGCATTTT. Its protein product is CASSQSAQPQHF. The rearrangement links TRBV23-1 to TRBJ1-5; D gene uncertain. TRBV23-1 falls under the ORF class, with uncertain function. The CDR3 contains 12 residues. Between the trimmed V and J ends, which lost 3 bases and 6 bases, there was a span of 6 bases.